This TCR beta chain was observed in a study of beta chain features in type 1 diabetes. V lost 1 base and J lost 5; bases outside the gene matches: 3. From germline, CDR1 is LGHNA and CDR2 YNFKEQ. This CDR3 region has 15 residues. This clone was seen a few times. Its antigen is not known. The entirety of the isolated RNA underwent reverse transcription, so expressed TCRB transcripts were sequenced. Using immunoSEQ multiplex PCR, the repertoire was profiled, and TCRdb retains in-frame clones only, with some absent. The sample records about 930,000 clones, about a sixth being singletons. Via the markers CD45RO/CCR7/CD25/CD127/CD95/CD27, stem cell-like memory, regulatory, central memory and naive CD4+ cells were sorted. In all sorted populations, purity surpassed 95%. The study, taken as a whole, reports: Overrepresentation of cells with high TCR expression could result from cDNA sequencing. In patients and controls equally, PCR might favor templates that are shorter.

The receptor was isolated from a woman aged 18-29 years in good health. Sequencing was performed on naive CD4+ T cells from blood. The chain links TRBV4-2 to TRBJ2-7, with TRBD2 identical over 12 bases. The CDR3 DNA reads as TGTGCCAGCAGCCAAGGGACTAGCGGGACCGACGAGCAGTACTTC. The encoded protein is CASSQGTSGTDEQYF.